This passage covers 23 T cell receptor beta chains from one sample sequenced in a study of memory CD4+ T cells and cytomegalovirus serostatus. Clones were sequenced by immunoSEQ multiplex PCR, and TCRdb holds only the in-frame ones, with some missing. Counted here are roughly 48,000 clones, about four fifths occurring once; the ten biggest clones make up less than 2.5%. The sort gate was single viable CD3+CD4+CD8-CD45RO+ cells for memory CD4+ T cells. Sequenced material: memory CD4+ T cells from blood. The receptor set was obtained from an adult in good health and CMV-seropositive.

This clone was detected only a few times. The V and J genes are TRBV7-6 and TRBJ1-4, with a possible D match to TRBD1 (5 bases). The CDR3 is 16 residues long. Looked up from germline, CDR1 is SGHVS and CDR2 is FNYEAQ. V lost 4 bases and J lost 11, with 23 bases in between. The CDR3 DNA sequence: TGTGCCAGCAGCTCCCAAACGGTGGGGACCCCGGGGAAACTGTTTTTT. Its translation is CASSSQTVGTPGKLFF.

This chain connects TRBV30 to TRBJ2-5; 8 positions agree with TRBD2. With the DNA end fitting TRBJ2-7 better, the J assignment may be wrong. Per germline, CDR1 GTSNPN and CDR2 SVGIG (reference sequence). This CDR3 is 16 amino acids long. CDR3 in DNA: TGTGCCTGGAGTTATCGCCCTCAGGCGGGGGGCTACGAGCAGTACTTC. Protein sequence: CAWSYRPQAGGYEQYF.

CDR3 residues: CASSQPGLAFYNEQFF. The CDR3 coding sequence is TGCGCCAGCAGCCAACCGGGACTAGCGTTTTACAATGAGCAGTTCTTC. The chain is built from TRBV10-2 and TRBJ2-1; 10 positions match TRBD2. The germline CDR1 and CDR2 sequences are WSHSY and SAAADI. The CDR3 length is 16 residues. With V trimmed by 6 bases and J by 4 bases, 9 bases remained unmatched.

This clone was seen a handful of times. This chain links TRBV19 with TRBJ1-5, with 11 bases fitting TRBD1. The CDR3 is 15 amino acids. CDR1 is LNHDA, CDR2 SQIVND, per germline (reference sequence). After removal of 8 bases from V and 6 bases from J, the junction contained 9 bases not matched to a gene. The CDR3 DNA reads TGTGCCAGTGGAAGGGGACAGGGGGTACGTCAGCCCCAGCATTTT. Translation: CASGRGQGVRQPQHF.

V is TRBV7-2 and J is TRBJ1-6, with TRBD1 matching 7 bases. CDR3 length equals 15 residues. The V segment lost 3 bases and the J segment 7 bases; nucleotides outside the gene matches: 6. Germline loops: CDR1 SGHTA, CDR2 FQGNSA. CDR3 sequence: CASSFLGQQNSPLHF. In DNA, the CDR3 is TGTGCCAGCAGCTTCCTGGGACAGCAGAATTCACCCCTCCACTTT.

This chain joins TRBV6-6 and TRBJ2-3, with D perhaps matching TRBD2 (7 bases). V lost 5 bases and J lost 6, with 18 bases in between. CDR3 length: 15 residues. Per the germline V gene, CDR1 is MNHNY and CDR2 is SVGAGI (reference sequence). The CDR3 nucleotides are TGTGCCAGCAGTCCTAGGAGGGGGGGAGGGGATACGCAGTATTTT. The encoded protein is CASSPRRGGGDTQYF.

The rearrangement joins TRBV28 to TRBJ1-6, with a possible D match to TRBD1 (6 bases). Looked up from germline, CDR1 is MDHEN and CDR2 is SYDVKM. V lost 7 bases, J lost 8 bases, and 12 bases lay in between. This CDR3 has 13 residues. The CDR3 DNA reads TGTGCCAGCAACGGACAGTGGGATTCACCCCTCCACTTT. As protein: CASNGQWDSPLHF.

The chain carries TRBV19 and TRBJ2-1; D is uncertain. This CDR3 has 12 residues. Trimming took 6 bases from V and 2 from J, leaving 5 bases between them. CDR1 and CDR2 from the germline V gene are LNHDA and SQIVND (reference sequence). CDR3 in amino acids: CASRGTYNEQFF. CDR3 coding DNA: TGTGCCAGTAGGGGGACCTACAATGAGCAGTTCTTC.

This sequence joins TRBV7-2 and TRBJ2-2; D possibly corresponds to TRBD2 (7 bases). From germline, CDR1 is SGHTA and CDR2 FQGNSA. The V end lost 5 bases, the J end lost 2 bases, and 18 bases lay between the germline ends. The CDR3 spans 17 residues. CDR3 region: CASSKFGGGQNTGELFF. In DNA form, the CDR3 reads TGTGCCAGCAGCAAGTTTGGCGGGGGCCAAAACACCGGGGAGCTGTTTTTT.

The gene calls are TRBV5-1 and TRBJ2-2; D uncertain. V was cut by 3 bases and J by 1 base, with 7 bases left in between. Germline lookup yields CDR1 SGHRS and CDR2 YFSETQ. This CDR3 has 14 residues. CDR3 sequence reads: CASSSHQNTGELFF. In DNA form, the CDR3 reads TGCGCCAGCAGCTCCCACCAGAACACCGGGGAGCTGTTTTTT.

J is TRBJ1-1 and V is TRBV6-4; D is uncertain. The CDR3 length is 13 residues. V was shortened by 6 bases and J by 0 bases, with 8 bases between the two germline ends. Germline CDR1 is MRHNA and CDR2 is SNTAGT. In DNA, the CDR3 is TGTGCCAGCAGCCAGCAACTGAACACTGAAGCTTTCTTT. This codes for CASSQQLNTEAFF.

CDR3 protein: CASSLIAGTDTQYF. The CDR3 nucleotides are TGTGCCAGCAGTTTAATAGCGGGCACAGATACGCAGTATTTT. The chain couples TRBV28 to TRBJ2-3, with D maybe TRBD2 (6 bases). Germline CDR1 MDHEN, CDR2 SYDVKM. CDR3 size: 14 residues. V lost 2 bases and J lost 1, with 7 bases in between.

This clone was found once. The chain uses TRBV14 and TRBJ2-7; D gene uncertain. The CDR3 sequence is 16 residues long. V was cut by 1 base and J by 6 bases, with 19 bases left in between. Per germline, CDR1 SGHDN and CDR2 FVKESK. The CDR3 DNA is TGTGCCAGCAGCCAAGGATCCCTAGGTGTGGTCGGCGAGCAGTACTTC. Protein sequence: CASSQGSLGVVGEQYF.

The J gene is TRBJ2-7, the V gene TRBV7-8; possible D gene TRBD2, 6 bases. The germline V gene encodes CDR1 SGHVS and CDR2 FQNEAQ. Trimming removed 5 bases at V and 0 bases at J, with 17 bases between. The CDR3 runs to 16 residues. DNA of the CDR3: TGTGCCAGCAGCCCCAATCCTGCGGGGCGCTCCTACGAGCAGTACTTC. This translates into CASSPNPAGRSYEQYF.

CDR3: CASSRQGNEQFF. The CDR3, as DNA: TGTGCCAGCAGCCGACAGGGCAATGAGCAGTTCTTC. The rearrangement joins TRBV7-9 to TRBJ2-1; the match to TRBD1 covers 7 bases. CDR1 and CDR2 (germline): SEHNR, FQNEAQ (reference sequence). Germline trimming cut 5 bases from V and 6 bases from J; bases unmatched to any gene: 1. The CDR3 consists of 12 residues.

The gene calls are TRBV7-6 and TRBJ2-1; D may correspond to TRBD1 or TRBD2 (5 bases each). There are 14 residues in the CDR3. Germline loops: CDR1 SGHVS, CDR2 FNYEAQ. Trimming left V 1 base short and J 6 bases short, with 10 bases between. CDR3 sequence: CASSLGGRFNEQFF. The CDR3 region has the DNA TGTGCCAGCAGCTTAGGGGGACGGTTCAATGAGCAGTTCTTC.

The chain has TRBV2 and TRBJ1-2, with D unresolved. This CDR3 comprises 13 residues. V lost 4 bases and J 5 bases, leaving 11 bases between the germline ends. The germline CDR1 and CDR2 sequences are SNHLY and FYNNEI. In DNA, the CDR3 is TGTGCCAGCAGTGGTGGGCCGGGATATGGCTACACCTTC. Its translation: CASSGGPGYGYTF. Supplemented by reference TRBV2 and TRBJ1-2, the full variable domain reads EPEVTQTPSHQVTQMGQEVILRCVPISNHLYFYWYRQILGQKVEFLVSFYNNEISEKSEIFDDQFSVERPDGSNFTLKIRSTKLEDSAMYFCASSGGPGYGYTFGSGTRLTVV.

The chain recombines TRBV6-5 with TRBJ2-7; D gene uncertain. Germline V gene lookup returns CDR1 MNHEY and CDR2 SVGAGI. The CDR3 consists of 14 residues. V was shortened by 0 bases and J by 0 bases, with 6 bases between the two germline ends. The CDR3 coding sequence is TGTGCCAGCAGTTACTCGGCATTCTCCTACGAGCAGTACTTC. This gives the protein CASSYSAFSYEQYF.

This chain uses TRBV28 with TRBJ1-4, with 8 bases identical to TRBD1. This CDR3 is built from 14 residues. V gave up 6 bases and J gave up 6 bases; unmatched junction bases: 6. Germline V CDR1 and CDR2: MDHEN, SYDVKM. CDR3 sequence (DNA): TGTGCCAGCAGGGCCACAGGGGGTTATGAAAAACTGTTTTTT. Translated: CASRATGGYEKLFF.

V usage is TRBV4-1 and J usage is TRBJ1-5, with TRBD1 matching 10 bases. After removal of 0 bases from V and 6 bases from J, the junction contained 2 bases not matched to a gene. Germline V CDR1 and CDR2: MGHRA, YSYEKL. The CDR3 runs to 15 residues. CDR3 protein: CASSQDGTGVQPQHF. CDR3 DNA sequence: TGCGCCAGCAGCCAAGATGGGACAGGGGTTCAGCCCCAGCATTTT.

The chain employs TRBV4-1 and TRBJ2-3; 10 positions match TRBD2. V gave up 0 bases and J gave up 3 bases; unmatched junction bases: 6. The CDR3 is made up of 17 amino acids. Germline V gene lookup returns CDR1 MGHRA and CDR2 YSYEKL. CDR3 DNA: TGCGCCAGCAGCCAAGATCGAGCTAGCGGGAGAACAGATACGCAGTATTTT. Its protein product is CASSQDRASGRTDTQYF.

The chain has TRBV6-5 and TRBJ1-5; 9 bases agree with TRBD1. Looked up from germline, CDR1 is MNHEY and CDR2 is SVGAGI. After removal of 6 bases from V and 4 bases from J, the junction contained 7 bases not matched to a gene. The CDR3 length is 15 residues. The CDR3 DNA follows: TGTGCCAGCAGCCTTGGGACAGGGCTTAATCAGCCCCAGCATTTT. This encodes CASSLGTGLNQPQHF.

This chain links TRBV5-4 with TRBJ2-7; a weak D match, TRBD1 (5 bases). The CDR3 length is 13 residues. CDR1 and CDR2 from the germline V gene are SGHNT and YYREEE (reference sequence). The V end was cut by 0 bases, the J end by 5 bases, with 9 bases between. The chain's CDR3 is CASSLDRRHEQYF. The CDR3 DNA reads TGTGCCAGCAGCTTGGACAGGCGCCACGAGCAGTACTTC. Based on the CDR3 plus reference TRBV5-4 and TRBJ2-7, the full variable domain is ETGVTQSPTHLIKTRGQQVTLRCSSQSGHNTVSWYQQALGQGPQFIFQYYREEENGRGNFPPRFSGLQFPNYSSELNVNALELDDSALYLCASSLDRRHEQYFGPGTRLTVT.